The 20 T cell receptor beta chains below were found in one sample sequenced in a study of cytomegalovirus exposure and HLA in healthy donors. Primers included in the PCR were 60 Vbeta and 13 Jbeta primers. The table came from immunoSEQ multiplex PCR; TCRdb's copy has only in-frame clones and leaves some out. Altogether 150,000 to 200,000 clones are present, roughly 85% being singletons, with the ten largest covering less than 8%. Specimen: PBMCs. These receptors all stem from a man aged 40-55 years in good health and CMV-seropositive.

This chain connects TRBV6-1 to TRBJ1-1; no reliable D call. V lost 6 bases and J lost 4, with 18 bases in between. This CDR3 contains 15 residues. Germline CDR1 reads MNHNS; CDR2 reads SASEGT. The CDR3: CASSPRWGVSTEAFF. The DNA for the CDR3 is TGTGCCAGCAGCCCCAGGTGGGGAGTAAGCACTGAAGCTTTCTTT.

This clone was found once. This chain uses TRBV19 with TRBJ2-2; TRBD2 matches at 13 bases. The CDR3 length is 16 residues. Germline values: CDR1 LNHDA, CDR2 SQIVND (reference sequence). V lost 6 bases, J lost 2 bases, and 3 bases stayed unmatched. CDR3 coding DNA: TGTGCCAGTAGGCGACTAGCGGGAGGCAACACCGGGGAGCTGTTTTTT. It encodes CASRRLAGGNTGELFF.

The J gene is TRBJ2-5, the V gene TRBV6-1, with D perhaps matching TRBD2 (6 bases). TRBJ2-7 explains the end of the DNA better; the J call may be wrong. The CDR3 runs to 14 residues. The germline V gene has CDR1 MNHNS and CDR2 SASEGT. The CDR3 nucleotides are TGTGCCAGCAGGAGGACTACCCGCCAGTACGAGCAGTACTTC. Its protein product is CASRRTTRQYEQYF.

This clone was detected a few times. The chain carries TRBV6-5 and TRBJ1-2; 8 bases agree with TRBD1. The germline gives CDR1 MNHEY, CDR2 SVGAGI. The trim removed 5 bases at V and 4 bases at J, leaving 9 bases unmatched. The CDR3 runs 15 residues. This CDR3 is CASSGAGGLVYGYTF. CDR3 in DNA: TGTGCCAGCAGTGGGGCAGGGGGCCTAGTCTATGGCTACACCTTC.

The chain has TRBV7-3 and TRBJ2-3; 8 bases line up with TRBD2. The CDR3 totals 16 residues. The germline CDR1 and CDR2 sequences are SGHTA and FQGTGA. Unmatched junction bases numbered 6, after V lost 4 bases and J lost 0 bases. The CDR3 DNA follows: TGTGCCAGCAGCTCCAGTAGCGGGACGAGCACAGATACGCAGTATTTT. Protein product: CASSSSSGTSTDTQYF.

The DNA of the CDR3 is TGTGCCAGCAGTGCGAGGACAGGGGGCACCGGGGAGCTGTTTTTT. Its protein is CASSARTGGTGELFF. The chain employs TRBV2 and TRBJ2-2; 10 nucleotides align to TRBD1. Per germline, CDR1 SNHLY and CDR2 FYNNEI. The CDR3 sequence is 15 residues long. The ends lost 4 bases at V and 4 bases at J; junction bases unmatched: 3.

The chain joins TRBV10-1 to TRBJ2-1, with D tentatively TRBD1 (5 bases). CDR1 and CDR2 (germline): WNHNN, SYGVQD (reference sequence). Between the trimmed V and J ends, which lost 1 base and 3 bases, there was a span of 13 bases. There are 16 residues in the CDR3. In DNA form, the CDR3 reads TGCGCCAGCAGTGAGTTTGACAGCGCCGACTACAATGAGCAGTTCTTC. Translated: CASSEFDSADYNEQFF.

The chain recombines TRBV25-1 with TRBJ2-7, with D perhaps matching TRBD1 (6 bases). V was trimmed by 3 bases and J by 0 bases, leaving 9 bases between them. The CDR3 runs 14 residues. Germline V gives CDR1 MGHDK, CDR2 SYGVNS. The CDR3 loop is CASSETGLSYEQYF. CDR3 nucleotide sequence: TGTGCCAGCAGTGAGACAGGACTCTCCTACGAGCAGTACTTC.

This clone has only one observation. This rearrangement joins TRBV5-1 to TRBJ2-5; 10 nucleotides match TRBD2. The CDR3 extends over 16 amino acids. With V trimmed by 4 bases and J by 5 bases, 11 bases remained unmatched. Germline CDR1 and CDR2: SGHRS and YFSETQ. CDR3 nucleotide sequence: TGCGCCAGCAGCCGGGGTCTAGCGGGAGAATCGGAGACCCAGTACTTC. It translates to CASSRGLAGESETQYF.

The chain uses TRBV12-5 and TRBJ1-2; the D is unclear. Deletions cut 0 bases from V and 6 bases from J, with 11 bases between. The CDR3 sequence is 14 residues long. The germline CDR1 and CDR2 sequences are LGHNT and FRNRAP. CDR3 in DNA: TGTGCTAGTGGTTTGGTTCCTGGGCTCGATGGCTACACCTTC. Its protein product is CASGLVPGLDGYTF.

This chain links TRBV7-6 with TRBJ1-1; tentatively, D is TRBD1 (5 bases). Germline loops: CDR1 SGHVS, CDR2 FNYEAQ. The V end was cut by 0 bases, the J end by 2 bases, with 10 bases between. The CDR3 is made up of 15 amino acids. For the CDR3, the DNA is TGTGCCAGCAGCTTAGCGAGCCAGGGTAACACTGAAGCTTTCTTT. Its protein is CASSLASQGNTEAFF.

As DNA, the CDR3 is TGTGCCAGCAGTAACAGGGTTAATTATGGCTACACCTTC. As protein: CASSNRVNYGYTF. The chain is built from TRBV6-6 and TRBJ1-2, with a tentative D call TRBD1 (6 bases). This CDR3 spans 13 amino acids. The V and J ends lost 5 bases and 5 bases respectively, with 12 bases between them. Germline CDR1 MNHNY, CDR2 SVGAGI (reference sequence).

The genes are TRBV28 and TRBJ1-4; no firm D call. V lost 6 bases, J lost 11 bases, and 10 bases lay in between. The CDR3 is 11 residues long. Per the germline V gene, CDR1 is MDHEN and CDR2 is SYDVKM. The CDR3 sequence is CASSSEKKLFF. The DNA of the CDR3 is TGTGCCAGCAGCTCCGAGAAGAAACTGTTTTTT.

This chain uses TRBV5-1 with TRBJ2-3; 11 positions match TRBD2. J lost 4 bases, V lost 0 bases, and 4 bases had no gene match. The germline V gene encodes CDR1 SGHRS and CDR2 YFSETQ. This CDR3 is 16 amino acids long. CDR3 sequence reads: CASSLEPSGRPDTQYF. CDR3 DNA sequence: TGCGCCAGCAGCTTGGAGCCTAGCGGGAGGCCAGATACGCAGTATTTT.

CDR3 nucleotides: TGTGCCAGCAGTCCTCTGACTAGCCTGGGCGGTCAGTACTTC. This sequence encodes CASSPLTSLGGQYF. The rearrangement uses TRBV9 and TRBJ2-4; 7 nucleotides match TRBD2. This CDR3 region has 14 residues. The germline V gene encodes CDR1 SGDLS and CDR2 YYNGEE. After removal of 5 bases from V and 12 bases from J, the junction contained 14 bases not matched to a gene.

This chain uses TRBV6-6 with TRBJ2-2; a possible D gene is TRBD1 (6 bases). Germline values: CDR1 MNHNY, CDR2 SVGAGI (reference sequence). The CDR3 spans 13 residues. Trimming took off 6 bases at V and 5 bases at J, with 10 bases between the two ends. The CDR3 here is CASRTGFTGELFF. As DNA, the CDR3 is TGTGCCAGCAGAACAGGGTTTACCGGGGAGCTGTTTTTT.

This clone came up once. The gene calls are TRBV28 and TRBJ1-1; D is unclear. V dropped 6 bases and J dropped 4 bases, with 9 bases sitting between them. This CDR3 spans 12 amino acids. Germline V gene lookup returns CDR1 MDHEN and CDR2 SYDVKM. CDR3 loop: CASRMAGTEAFF. The CDR3 nucleotides read TGTGCCAGCAGGATGGCTGGCACTGAAGCTTTCTTT.

Points on this clone: This same CDR3 is encoded by further DNA sequences in the sample. The chain carries TRBV5-1 and TRBJ2-5; 11 bases match TRBD1. V lost 2 bases and J lost 5; bases outside the gene matches: 2. CDR1 SGHRS and CDR2 YFSETQ come from the germline V gene. The CDR3 is made up of 14 amino acids. Here the CDR3 DNA reads TGCGCCAGCAGCTTAGGGACAGGGGGGGAGACCCAGTACTTC. It encodes CASSLGTGGETQYF.

The gene calls are TRBV7-9 and TRBJ2-1, with D perhaps TRBD2 (5 bases). The CDR3 spans 14 residues. V gave up 1 base and J gave up 4 bases, with 8 bases separating them. The germline CDR1 and CDR2 sequences are SEHNR and FQNEAQ (reference sequence). The CDR3 loop reads CASSLGGLYNEQFF. DNA of the CDR3: TGTGCCAGCAGCTTAGGCGGGCTTTACAATGAGCAGTTCTTC.

V gene TRBV12-5 combines with J gene TRBJ1-5; perhaps TRBD1 as D (6 bases). V lost 6 bases, J lost 4 bases, and 10 bases lay in between. CDR1 is LGHNT and CDR2 is FRNRAP in the germline V gene. This CDR3 has 13 residues. The CDR3 DNA follows: TGTGCTAGTGGGGGGGCCGGGAATCAGCCCCAGCATTTT. It is translated as CASGGAGNQPQHF. Supplemented by reference TRBV12-5 and TRBJ1-5, the full variable domain reads DARVTQTPRHKVTEMGQEVTMRCQPILGHNTVFWYRQTMMQGLELLAYFRNRAPLDDSGMPKDRFSAEMPDATLATLKIQPSEPRDSAVYFCASGGAGNQPQHFGDGTRLSIL.